Presented here are 13 T cell receptor beta chains from one specimen sequenced in a study of lymphopenia after photon versus proton radiotherapy. The protocol was immunoSEQ multiplex PCR, while the TCRdb copy is restricted to in-frame clones and leaves out a portion. The repertoire holds roughly 20,000 clones, with 85% to 95% as singletons. The sample here was peripheral blood, taken from a patient treated with photon-based radiotherapy. These receptors came from a man in his 60s with pancreatic cancer.

This chain connects TRBV5-1 to TRBJ2-7, with 12 bases aligning to TRBD1. The V gene's germline CDR1 is SGHRS and CDR2 YFSETQ. V shed 2 bases and J 6 bases; nucleotides not matched to a gene: 3. The CDR3 runs 14 residues. The CDR3 DNA reads TGCGCCAGCAGCTTCGGGACAGGGGGCGGCGAGCAGTACTTC. Translating it yields CASSFGTGGGEQYF.

The chain has TRBV19 and TRBJ1-6; D gene ambiguous. Trimming removed 5 bases from V and 1 base from J, with 3 bases in between. CDR3 length equals 13 residues. Germline V CDR1 and CDR2: LNHDA, SQIVND (reference sequence). The CDR3 reads CASSVSYNSPLHF. The DNA for the CDR3 is TGTGCCAGTAGTGTGTCCTATAATTCACCCCTCCACTTT.

This chain joins TRBV19 and TRBJ2-2; tentatively, D is TRBD1 or TRBD2 (5 bases each). The CDR3 is 14 amino acids. From germline, CDR1 is LNHDA and CDR2 SQIVND (reference sequence). Trimming removed 6 bases from V and 0 bases from J, with 8 bases in between. CDR3 sequence reads: CASRPGPNTGELFF. Written as DNA, the CDR3 is TGTGCCAGTAGGCCGGGACCGAACACCGGGGAGCTGTTTTTT.

The chain links TRBV5-1 to TRBJ2-7, with TRBD1 matching 7 bases. The germline V gene has CDR1 SGHRS and CDR2 YFSETQ. The CDR3 is made up of 15 amino acids. V lost 3 bases, J lost 3 bases, and 9 bases stayed unmatched. The CDR3 here is CASSSRQGSGYEQYF. The CDR3 nucleotides read TGCGCCAGCAGCTCAAGACAGGGATCCGGCTACGAGCAGTACTTC.

The chain joins TRBV10-2 to TRBJ1-5; TRBD1 aligns across 12 bases. J was trimmed by 3 bases and V by 3 bases; bases with no gene match: 6. CDR3 length: 17 amino acids. CDR1 and CDR2 (germline): WSHSY, SAAADI. The CDR3 protein is CASSDQGQGAFNQPQHF. DNA for the CDR3: TGCGCCAGCAGTGACCAGGGACAGGGGGCTTTCAATCAGCCCCAGCATTTT.

The chain links TRBV5-1 to TRBJ1-1; a weak D match, TRBD1 (5 bases). Germline CDR1 is SGHRS and CDR2 is YFSETQ. The V end was cut by 3 bases, the J end by 1 base, with 7 bases between. The CDR3 sequence is 13 residues long. CDR3 sequence reads: CASSSDKNTEAFF. CDR3 sequence (DNA): TGCGCCAGCAGCTCGGACAAGAACACTGAAGCTTTCTTT.

The table lists this clone with a count of one. The chain joins TRBV9 to TRBJ1-2; 9 bases align to TRBD1. Germline V gives CDR1 SGDLS, CDR2 YYNGEE. The CDR3 contains 14 residues. The V gene end was trimmed by 0 bases and the J gene end by 4 bases; junction bases not matched to a gene: 1. CDR3 nucleotide sequence: TGTGCCAGCAGCGTAGGGGGACAGGGCTATGGCTACACCTTC. Protein sequence: CASSVGGQGYGYTF.

The chain joins TRBV19 to TRBJ2-5; 10 nucleotides agree with TRBD2. V trimming: 3 bases; J trimming: 5 bases; junction bases outside the gene matches: 18. The CDR3 is 19 amino acids. Germline CDR1 reads LNHDA; CDR2 reads SQIVND (reference sequence). CDR3 in amino acids: CASSMGGLAGVGGQETQYF. The CDR3 DNA follows: TGTGCCAGTAGTATGGGTGGGCTAGCGGGGGTCGGTGGACAGGAGACCCAGTACTTC.

The V gene is TRBV9, the J gene TRBJ2-7; no firm D call. The germline V gene has CDR1 SGDLS and CDR2 YYNGEE. There are 13 residues in the CDR3. Trimming removed 2 bases from V and 5 bases from J, with 11 bases in between. The CDR3 bases are TGTGCCAGCAGCGTTGACCCATCTAACGAGCAGTACTTC. The encoded protein is CASSVDPSNEQYF.

The gene calls are TRBV10-3 and TRBJ1-1; perhaps TRBD1 as D (5 bases). Germline assignment: CDR1 ENHRY and CDR2 SYGVKD. The CDR3 length is 13 residues. Trimming cost V 9 bases and J 1 base, with 12 bases left between them. The CDR3 loop reads CAIAGSGNTEAFF. The CDR3 DNA is TGTGCCATAGCAGGGAGTGGGAACACTGAAGCTTTCTTT.

J is TRBJ2-1 and V is TRBV5-1; perhaps TRBD1 as D (6 bases). Germline-derived CDR1 and CDR2 are SGHRS and YFSETQ. The CDR3 length is 14 residues. V was trimmed by 4 bases and J by 3 bases, leaving 11 bases between them. The CDR3 is CASSTTRGYNEQFF. CDR3 coding DNA: TGCGCCAGCAGCACCACCAGGGGCTACAATGAGCAGTTCTTC.

The J gene is TRBJ1-2, the V gene TRBV6-5, with 8 bases lining up with TRBD1. The length of the CDR3 is 13 residues. The trim removed 4 bases at V and 8 bases at J, leaving 6 bases unmatched. CDR1 is MNHEY and CDR2 is SVGAGI in the germline V gene. The CDR3 DNA sequence: TGTGCCAGCAGTTTAGGACAGGGTTCCGGCTACACCTTC. It encodes CASSLGQGSGYTF.

The CDR3 DNA sequence: TGTGCCAGCAGCAGCAGGGAGGAAAAACTGTTTTTT. Encoded protein: CASSSREEKLFF. The chain uses TRBV9 and TRBJ1-4, with D tentatively TRBD1 (5 bases). Germline CDR1 reads SGDLS; CDR2 reads YYNGEE. V lost 4 bases and J 8 bases, leaving 9 bases between the germline ends. The CDR3 is 12 residues long.